This passage covers 32 T cell receptor beta chains from one sample sequenced in a study of blood T cells in healthy people across ages. Next came a second PCR, run for about 6 to 11 cycles, which used a sample-barcoded 5' primer along with a J-beta primer mix. TCRdb re-derived calls from the 5' RACE reads in MiXCR, one entry per CDR3 protein. The repertoire holds 720,000 or so distinct CDR3 sequences, around 41% seen once, with 25% to 35% in the top ten. The sequencing sample was made of blood. These receptors all stem from a man older than 75 in good health.

This clonotype showed up just a few times. The chain recombines TRBV27 with TRBJ2-1; no reliable D call. The CDR3 extends over 14 amino acids. CDR1 is MNHEY, CDR2 SMNVEV, per germline (reference sequence). Trimming removed 4 bases at V and 4 bases at J, with 11 bases between. The CDR3 loop reads CASSSWTDYNEQFF. The CDR3 region has the DNA TGTGCCAGCAGTTCGTGGACGGATTACAATGAGCAGTTCTTC.

As regards this clonotype: A read error may explain this, as a much larger clone is one base away. The gene calls are TRBV3-1 and TRBJ2-4; D may be TRBD1 (5 bases). Germline assignment: CDR1 LGHDT and CDR2 YNNKEL (reference sequence). CDR3 length: 14 residues. CDR3 sequence reads: CASSPTVAKTIQYF. The CDR3 nucleotides read TGTGCCAGCAGCCCGACAGTAGCCAAAACCATTCAGTACTTC.

The sample holds a few counts of this clonotype. J is TRBJ1-2 and V is TRBV3-1; no clear D gene. This CDR3 has 17 residues. Germline CDR1 reads LGHDT; CDR2 reads YNNKEL (reference sequence). Trimming shortened V by 4 bases and J by 2 bases, and 20 bases separated the two germline ends. The CDR3 DNA follows: TGTGCCAGCAGCCCTCGGCAGATTAGGGCACCCAACTATGGCTACACCTTC. Its protein is CASSPRQIRAPNYGYTF.

The chain uses TRBV20-1 and TRBJ1-4; D possibly corresponds to TRBD1 (5 bases). Germline CDR1 reads DFQATT; CDR2 reads SNEGSKA (reference sequence). The CDR3 has 14 residues. V gave up 0 bases and J gave up 5 bases, with 10 bases separating them. The CDR3 loop is CSARDKGQNEKLFF. CDR3 coding DNA: TGCAGTGCTAGAGATAAAGGACAAAATGAAAAACTGTTTTTT.

This clonotype was seen only a few times. A read error may be the cause here, since a much bigger clone is one base away. V gene TRBV20-1 combines with J gene TRBJ2-7; D is possibly TRBD1 or TRBD2 (5 bases each). Germline V gene sequence: CDR1 DFQATT, CDR2 SNEGSKA (reference sequence). This CDR3 has 18 amino acids. V dropped 1 base and J dropped 5 bases, with 27 bases sitting between them. CDR3 region: CSARVLPGRGSGSNEQYF. For the CDR3, the DNA is TGCAGTGCTAGAGTCTTACCGGGACGGGGATCGGGTTCCAACGAGCAGTACTTC.

In its sample, this clonotype was seen many times. The chain has TRBV9 and TRBJ2-6; 9 bases match TRBD2. Germline lookup yields CDR1 SGDLS and CDR2 YYNGEE. The ends lost 6 bases at V and 13 bases at J; junction bases unmatched: 14. The CDR3 loop spans 15 amino acids. CDR3 DNA sequence: TGTGCCAGCAACGGCTACGGACTAGCGCCTGGAGTCCTGACTTTC. This translates into CASNGYGLAPGVLTF.

In this sample, this clonotype turned up many times. V and J are TRBV12-3 or TRBV12-4 and TRBJ2-5; 9 bases are a match to TRBD1. V shed 5 bases, J shed 3 bases, and the junction held 7 bases outside the gene matches. The CDR3 covers 15 residues. CDR3 loop: CASSPSGTGKETQYF. The CDR3 DNA reads as TGTGCCAGCAGTCCATCCGGGACAGGGAAAGAGACCCAGTACTTC.

This clonotype was found a few times. This chain connects TRBV7-2 to TRBJ2-3, with a weak D call TRBD1 (6 bases). The CDR3 runs to 15 residues. V lost 1 base, J lost 5 bases, and 13 bases lay in between. Germline CDR1 SGHTA, CDR2 FQGNSA. The CDR3 spells CASSLGQGRGDTQYF. The CDR3 nucleotides read TGTGCCAGCAGCTTAGGGCAGGGGCGTGGAGATACGCAGTATTTT.

The count of this clonotype is one. This chain connects TRBV11-2 to TRBJ2-1; D remains ambiguous. Per germline, CDR1 SGHAT and CDR2 FQNNGV. CDR3 length equals 14 residues. Trimming stripped 0 bases from V and 6 bases from J, with 9 bases between. CDR3 protein: CASSLDSISNEQFF. For the CDR3, the DNA is TGTGCCAGCAGCTTAGATTCTATCAGCAATGAGCAGTTCTTC.

This clonotype has just a few counts. The rearrangement joins TRBV28 to TRBJ2-3; TRBD2 might be the D (6 bases). The germline V gene encodes CDR1 MDHEN and CDR2 SYDVKM. V was shortened by 3 bases and J by 6 bases, with 19 bases between the two germline ends. This CDR3 is built from 16 residues. The CDR3 sequence: CASSFGGTARRDTQYF. The CDR3 bases are TGTGCCAGCAGTTTCGGCGGGACCGCTCGCCGGGATACGCAGTATTTT.

The chain combines TRBV7-2 with TRBJ1-5; the match to TRBD1 covers 8 bases. Germline loops: CDR1 SGHTA, CDR2 FQGNSA. The CDR3 loop spans 15 amino acids. The V segment lost 5 bases and the J segment 7 bases; nucleotides outside the gene matches: 10. Written as DNA, the CDR3 is TGTGCCAGCAGCGAACAGGGACAGGTCATGCAGCCCCAGCATTTT. Its translation: CASSEQGQVMQPQHF. Together with reference TRBV7-2 and TRBJ1-5, the CDR3 gives the full variable domain: GAGVSQSPSNKVTEKGKDVELRCDPISGHTALYWYRQSLGQGLEFLIYFQGNSAPDKSGLPSDRFSAERTGGSVSTLTIQRTQQEDSAVYLCASSEQGQVMQPQHFGDGTRLSIL.

V gene TRBV20-1 combines with J gene TRBJ1-3; D is ambiguous. This CDR3 comprises 13 residues. Germline V gene lookup returns CDR1 DFQATT and CDR2 SNEGSKA (reference sequence). Between the trimmed V and J ends, which lost 1 base and 3 bases, there was a span of 7 bases. The CDR3 DNA is TGCAGTGCTAGAGTTGGCAGTGGAAACACCATATATTTT. Amino acid sequence: CSARVGSGNTIYF.

For this clonotype: The conserved closing phenylalanine or tryptophan is absent in this CDR3, likely reflecting a read error. This sequence joins TRBV12-3 or TRBV12-4 and TRBJ2-1; 11 bases are a match to TRBD2. The CDR3 extends over 15 amino acids. V was pared by 8 bases and J by 3 bases, with 6 bases of the junction left unmatched. The CDR3 sequence is CASGPTSGGYNEQFV. In DNA form, the CDR3 reads TGTGCCAGCGGGCCTACTAGCGGGGGCTACAATGAGCAGTTCGTC.

This clonotype was seen many times. The chain has TRBV29-1 and TRBJ2-7; D is undetermined. The CDR3 runs 14 residues. Trimming took off 7 bases at V and 7 bases at J, with 23 bases between the two ends. Germline CDR1 is SQVTM and CDR2 is ANQGSEA. CDR3 region: CSALFNPFEGEQYF. The CDR3 DNA is TGCAGCGCTCTCTTCAACCCCTTCGAAGGAGAGCAGTACTTC.

This clonotype was recorded at least ten times. V and J are TRBV4-1 and TRBJ2-5; 9 bases agree with TRBD2. The V and J ends lost 4 bases and 5 bases, in that order; junction bases with no gene match: 8. This CDR3 has 15 amino acids. Looked up from germline, CDR1 is MGHRA and CDR2 is YSYEKL. The CDR3 DNA follows: TGCGCCAGCAGCCCCGTTGAGCGGGGGGCCGAGACCCAGTACTTC. Its protein product is CASSPVERGAETQYF.

The chain employs TRBV6-5 and TRBJ2-3; 8 bases fit TRBD1. Trimming removed 0 bases from V and 3 bases from J; junction bases left unmatched: 11. CDR1 and CDR2 from the germline V gene are MNHEY and SVGAGI. CDR3 length: 18 residues. The CDR3 DNA follows: TGTGCCAGCAGTTACTCATTTGGGACAGGTTACCAGACAGATACGCAGTATTTT. Translated: CASSYSFGTGYQTDTQYF.

The genes are TRBV27 and TRBJ2-7; D gene unclear. The germline V and J ends were trimmed by 4 bases and 0 bases, with 16 bases remaining between them. The CDR3 consists of 16 residues. The germline CDR1 and CDR2 sequences are MNHEY and SMNVEV (reference sequence). The CDR3 nucleotides read TGTGCCAGCAGTTCCTACGGAGCGAGACTCTCCTACGAGCAGTACTTC. As protein: CASSSYGARLSYEQYF.

A note on this clonotype: It may be a read error: a sequence one base away is much more abundant. The gene calls are TRBV6-2 or TRBV6-3 and TRBJ2-7; 8 bases are shared with TRBD2. The last part of the DNA fits TRBJ2-5 better; the J call may be wrong. The CDR3 length is 16 residues. Germline V gene sequence: CDR1 MNHEY, CDR2 SVGEGT. CDR3 coding DNA: TGTGCCAGCAGTTACTTCGCCCGGACTAGCAGAGAGACCCAGTACTTC. Translating it yields CASSYFARTSRETQYF.

This sequence joins TRBV7-9 and TRBJ1-1, with a tentative D call TRBD1 (6 bases). V dropped 5 bases and J dropped 1 base, with 17 bases sitting between them. Germline CDR1 reads SEHNR; CDR2 reads FQNEAQ (reference sequence). The CDR3 consists of 16 residues. As DNA, the CDR3 is TGTGCCAGCAGCCTCAGAGGGGGGACACCGAACACTGAAGCTTTCTTT. Translating it yields CASSLRGGTPNTEAFF. The whole variable domain, filled in from reference TRBV7-9 and TRBJ1-1, reads DTGVSQNPRHKITKRGQNVTFRCDPISEHNRLYWYRQTLGQGPEFLTYFQNEAQLEKSRLLSDRFSAERPKGSFSTLEIQRTEQGDSAMYLCASSLRGGTPNTEAFFGQGTRLTVV.

V usage is TRBV25-1 and J usage is TRBJ2-1; TRBD2 matches 14 bases. Trimming took 6 bases from V and 1 from J; bases not matched to a gene: 14. The CDR3 has 20 residues. Germline CDR1 and CDR2: MGHDK and SYGVNS. CDR3 loop: CASRGIGTSGRLWSYNEQFF. CDR3 in DNA: TGTGCCAGCAGAGGGATTGGGACTAGCGGGAGACTCTGGTCCTACAATGAGCAGTTCTTC.

V is TRBV5-1 and J is TRBJ2-5; the match to TRBD1 covers 7 bases. Trimming removed 0 bases from V and 2 bases from J; junction bases left unmatched: 7. The CDR3 has 16 amino acids. Germline-derived CDR1 and CDR2 are SGHRS and YFSETQ. Here the CDR3 DNA reads TGCGCCAGCAGCTTGGAGGGGGCCTGGAAACAAGAGACCCAGTACTTC. This sequence encodes CASSLEGAWKQETQYF.

The chain recombines TRBV12-3 or TRBV12-4 with TRBJ2-7; 9 positions match TRBD1. Matching the DNA end better, TRBJ2-5 makes the J call doubtful. This CDR3 has 19 amino acids. The CDR3 DNA reads TGTGCCAGCAGTTTGAGGCTCCGCTCCCGGACAGGGGACAGAGAGACCCAGTACTTC. It encodes CASSLRLRSRTGDRETQYF.

The rearrangement joins TRBV9 to TRBJ2-5; D gene ambiguous. V was trimmed by 4 bases and J by 1 base, leaving 14 bases between them. The CDR3 is 15 amino acids. CDR1 is SGDLS and CDR2 is YYNGEE in the germline V gene. The CDR3 loop reads CASSPPPTGQETQYF. The CDR3 region has the DNA TGTGCCAGCAGCCCACCACCGACGGGCCAAGAGACCCAGTACTTC.

The chain employs TRBV12-3 or TRBV12-4 and TRBJ1-2; no firm D call. The length of the CDR3 is 15 residues. V lost 5 bases and J 5 bases, leaving 18 bases between the germline ends. The CDR3 sequence: CASSPSGLGLYGYTF. As DNA, the CDR3 is TGTGCCAGCAGTCCGAGTGGTCTGGGCCTTTATGGCTACACCTTC.

The chain joins TRBV20-1 to TRBJ1-5; 7 bases line up with TRBD1. After removal of 3 bases from V and 7 bases from J, the junction contained 12 bases not matched to a gene. CDR3 length equals 15 residues. CDR1 is DFQATT, CDR2 SNEGSKA, per germline (reference sequence). CDR3 DNA: TGCAGTGCTAGCCTGCAGGGGGATTTAAGGCAGCCCCAGCATTTT. This codes for CSASLQGDLRQPQHF.

This clonotype was observed a handful of times. The chain carries TRBV28 and TRBJ2-7; tentative D call: TRBD2 (6 bases). Germline assignment: CDR1 MDHEN and CDR2 SYDVKM. Trimming took 3 bases from V and 4 from J, leaving 19 bases between them. The CDR3 totals 16 residues. CDR3 loop: CASSFTLSGLKYEQYF. The CDR3 coding sequence is TGTGCCAGCAGTTTCACACTATCGGGACTCAAATACGAGCAGTACTTC.

The chain recombines TRBV7-2 with TRBJ2-4; 7 nucleotides line up with TRBD2. The germline CDR1 and CDR2 sequences are SGHTA and FQGNSA. Trimming removed 5 bases from V and 0 bases from J; junction bases left unmatched: 4. The CDR3 spans 15 residues. Here the CDR3 reads CASSPAGIAKNIQYF. CDR3 sequence (DNA): TGTGCCAGCAGCCCAGCGGGGATAGCCAAAAACATTCAGTACTTC.

The V and J genes are TRBV6-5 and TRBJ1-3, with D tentatively TRBD1 (6 bases). Germline lookup yields CDR1 MNHEY and CDR2 SVGAGI. With 9 bases removed from V and 0 bases from J, the gap between germline ends came to 18 bases. The CDR3 totals 16 residues. The CDR3 is CASWGQGRSSGNTIYF. The CDR3 coding sequence is TGTGCCAGTTGGGGGCAGGGCCGTAGCTCTGGAAACACCATATATTTT.

The chain recombines TRBV20-1 with TRBJ1-5; weak D call: TRBD1 (6 bases). This CDR3 contains 15 residues. Germline values: CDR1 DFQATT, CDR2 SNEGSKA (reference sequence). V was pared by 6 bases and J by 7 bases, with 22 bases between. This CDR3 reads CSAIGQRGKQQPQHF. The DNA of the CDR3 is TGCAGTGCCATAGGACAGCGGGGAAAACAGCAGCCCCAGCATTTT.

About this clonotype: The junction departs from the called germline gene at one end, perhaps through a read error. The gene calls are TRBV12-3 or TRBV12-4 and TRBJ2-7; D unclear. The CDR3 runs to 12 residues. The CDR3 sequence is CASRPDSYGQYF. CDR3 nucleotides: TGTGCCAGCAGACCCGACTCCTACGGGCAGTACTTC.

The chain employs TRBV6-2 or TRBV6-3 and TRBJ2-1; TRBD2 agrees at 10 bases. CDR1 and CDR2 (germline): MNHEY, SVGEGT. V was clipped by 2 bases and J by 3 bases; unmatched bases: 1. This CDR3 is 15 amino acids long. The DNA for the CDR3 is TGTGCCAGCAGTTACACTAGCGGGGTCTACAATGAGCAGTTCTTC. Protein sequence: CASSYTSGVYNEQFF.

This clonotype was seen only a few times. The chain employs TRBV9 and TRBJ2-3; 8 bases line up with TRBD2. Germline V gene data show CDR1 as SGDLS and CDR2 as YYNGEE. The V and J ends lost 1 base and 6 bases, in that order; junction bases with no gene match: 4. This CDR3 spans 14 amino acids. CDR3 coding DNA: TGTGCCAGCAGCGTAACGAGCGGGGGCGATACGCAGTATTTT. The encoded protein is CASSVTSGGDTQYF.